This T cell receptor (beta chain) is drawn from a study of OX40 agonist ivuxolimab in advanced cancers. Germline lookup yields CDR1 MGHRA and CDR2 YSYEKL. J gave up 0 bases and V 4 bases, and 8 bases lay outside the gene matches. The CDR3 runs 18 residues. Of note for this clone: Its antigen is still unknown.

Study-level findings and limits: Clonal expansion from baseline to week 6 occurred in both CD4+ and CD8+ T cells. Clonal expansion was among the lowest in partial responders at 0.1-3.0 mg/kg, especially CD8+.

Method: immunoSEQ multiplex PCR; TCRdb's copy keeps in-frame clones and lacks some. In the table there are tens of thousands of clones, more than 80% of which are singletons. The sample in question was CD4+ or CD8+ T cells sorted from blood, obtained in a trial of the OX40 agonist ivuxolimab. The receptor's source is an adult with an advanced solid tumor such as melanoma, head and neck, liver or kidney cancer. V is TRBV4-1 and J is TRBJ2-6; 8 bases map to TRBD1. The CDR3 reads CASSRATGAPSGANVLTF. The CDR3 DNA follows: TGCGCCAGCAGCCGAGCGACAGGGGCCCCCTCTGGGGCCAACGTCCTGACTTTC.